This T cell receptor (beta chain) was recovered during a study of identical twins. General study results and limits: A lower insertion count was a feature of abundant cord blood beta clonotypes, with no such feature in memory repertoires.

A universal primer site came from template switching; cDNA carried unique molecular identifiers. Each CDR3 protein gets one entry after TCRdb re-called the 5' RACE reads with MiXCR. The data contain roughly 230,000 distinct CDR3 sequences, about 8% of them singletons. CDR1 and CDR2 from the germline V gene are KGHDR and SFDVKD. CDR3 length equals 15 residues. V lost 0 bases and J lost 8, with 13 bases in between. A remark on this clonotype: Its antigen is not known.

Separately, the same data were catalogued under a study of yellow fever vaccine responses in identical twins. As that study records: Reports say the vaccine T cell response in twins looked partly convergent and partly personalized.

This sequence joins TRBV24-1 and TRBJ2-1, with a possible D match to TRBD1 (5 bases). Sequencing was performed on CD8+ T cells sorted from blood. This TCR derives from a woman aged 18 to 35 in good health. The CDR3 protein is CATSDLEGAIDEQFF. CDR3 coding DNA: TGTGCCACCAGTGATTTGGAAGGGGCCATCGATGAGCAGTTCTTC.